This entry concerns a single T cell receptor beta chain. Its antigen is unknown. Its ends do not fully match the called genes, so a read error is possible. The record originates from a study of blood T cells in healthy people across ages. The CDR3 runs to 15 residues. Germline CDR1 SEHNR, CDR2 FQNEAQ (reference sequence). Whole-study results and caveats: Investigators viewed diversity estimates from one million T cells as underestimates, the study reported. Compared with aged donors, long-lived donors showed fewer expanded clones, suggesting selection.

The use of a sample-barcoded 5' primer and a J-beta primer mix characterized a second PCR of about 7 to 12 cycles. TCRdb processed the 5' RACE reads anew with MiXCR; each CDR3 protein has one entry. The table shows fewer than 700,000 distinct CDR3 sequences, with 40% to 45% occurring only once. The sequenced sample consisted of blood. This clonotype originated in a man older than 75 in good health. The chain links TRBV7-9 to TRBJ2-3; the D call may be TRBD1 or TRBD2 (5 bases each). In DNA form, the CDR3 reads TGTGCCGGCAGCCGGGACGCCGCTAGCACAGATACGCAGTATTTT. This translates into CAGSRDAASTDTQYF.